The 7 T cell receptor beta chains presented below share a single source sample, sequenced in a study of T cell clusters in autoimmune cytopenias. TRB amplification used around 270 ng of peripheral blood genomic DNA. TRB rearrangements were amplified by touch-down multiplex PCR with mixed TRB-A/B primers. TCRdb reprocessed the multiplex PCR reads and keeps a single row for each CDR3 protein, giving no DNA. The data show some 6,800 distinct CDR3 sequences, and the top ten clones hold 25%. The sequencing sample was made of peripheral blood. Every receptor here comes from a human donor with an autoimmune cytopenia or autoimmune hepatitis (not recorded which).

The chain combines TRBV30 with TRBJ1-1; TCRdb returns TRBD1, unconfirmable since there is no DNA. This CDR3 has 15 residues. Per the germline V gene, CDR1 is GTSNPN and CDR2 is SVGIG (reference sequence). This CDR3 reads CAWSEKGAILAEAFF.

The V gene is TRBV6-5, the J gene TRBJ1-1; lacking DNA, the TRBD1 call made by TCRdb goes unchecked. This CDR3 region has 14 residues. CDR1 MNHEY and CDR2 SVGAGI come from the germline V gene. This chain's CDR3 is CASSPRGQNTEAFF.

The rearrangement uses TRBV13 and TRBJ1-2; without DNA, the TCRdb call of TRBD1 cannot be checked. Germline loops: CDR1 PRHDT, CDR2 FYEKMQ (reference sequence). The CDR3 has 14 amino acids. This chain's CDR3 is CASTTPTGVEGYTF.

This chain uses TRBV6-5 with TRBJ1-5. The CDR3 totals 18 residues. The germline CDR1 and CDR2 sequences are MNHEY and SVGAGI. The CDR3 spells CASSYRIETMMGNQPQHF.

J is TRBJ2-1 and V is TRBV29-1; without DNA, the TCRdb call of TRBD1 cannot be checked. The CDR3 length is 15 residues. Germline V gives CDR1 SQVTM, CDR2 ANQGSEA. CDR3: CSVALGGSSYNEQFF.

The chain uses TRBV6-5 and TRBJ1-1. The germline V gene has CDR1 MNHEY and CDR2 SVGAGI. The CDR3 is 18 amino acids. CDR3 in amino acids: CASSYGGFDSSFHTEAFF.

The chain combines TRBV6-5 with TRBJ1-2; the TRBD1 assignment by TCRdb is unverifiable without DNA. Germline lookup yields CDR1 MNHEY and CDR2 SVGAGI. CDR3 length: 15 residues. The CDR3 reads CASSYGVRFSYGYTF.